This TCR beta chain was obtained from a study of cytomegalovirus exposure and HLA in healthy donors. Primers for the PCR totalled 60 Vbeta and 13 Jbeta. TCRdb's copy holds only in-frame clones and misses some; the assay was immunoSEQ multiplex PCR. The data show approximately 110,000 clones, with 76% seen just once and around 8.8% held by the top ten. Germline CDR1 reads KGHSH; CDR2 reads LQKENI. V was clipped by 6 bases and J by 1 base; unmatched bases: 7. The length of the CDR3 is 15 residues. Comments on this clone: The sample contains more than one DNA sequence encoding this CDR3.

This clonotype was obtained from a man aged 40-49 years in good health and CMV-seropositive. The source material was PBMCs. This chain uses TRBV18 with TRBJ2-7, with 9 bases fitting TRBD1. For the CDR3, the DNA is TGTGCCAGCTCCCCTGGGACAGGGCTATCCTACGAGCAGTACTTC. Protein sequence: CASSPGTGLSYEQYF. Drawing the rest from reference TRBV18 and TRBJ2-7, the complete variable domain is NAGVMQNPRHLVRRRGQEARLRCSPMKGHSHVYWYRQLPEEGLKFMVYLQKENIIDESGMPKERFSAEFPKEGPSILRIQQVVRGDSAAYFCASSPGTGLSYEQYFGPGTRLTVT.